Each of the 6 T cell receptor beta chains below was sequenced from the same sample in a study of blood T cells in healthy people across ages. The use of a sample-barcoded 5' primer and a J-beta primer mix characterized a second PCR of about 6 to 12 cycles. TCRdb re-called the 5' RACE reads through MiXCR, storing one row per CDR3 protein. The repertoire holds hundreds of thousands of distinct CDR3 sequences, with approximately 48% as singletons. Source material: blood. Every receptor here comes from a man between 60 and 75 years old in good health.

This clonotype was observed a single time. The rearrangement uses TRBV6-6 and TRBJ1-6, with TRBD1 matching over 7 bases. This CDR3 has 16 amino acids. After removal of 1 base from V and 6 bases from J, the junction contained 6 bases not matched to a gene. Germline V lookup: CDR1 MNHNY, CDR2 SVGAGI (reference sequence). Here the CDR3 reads CASSYLGQRSNSPLHF. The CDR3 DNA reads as TGTGCCAGCAGTTACTTGGGACAGAGAAGTAATTCACCCCTCCACTTT.

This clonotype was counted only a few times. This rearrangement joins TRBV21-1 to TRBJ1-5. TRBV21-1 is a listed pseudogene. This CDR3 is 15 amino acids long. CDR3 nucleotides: TGTGCCAGCAGCAAAGCGCGGGGAGGGCATCAGCCCCAGCATTTT. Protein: CASSKARGGHQPQHF.

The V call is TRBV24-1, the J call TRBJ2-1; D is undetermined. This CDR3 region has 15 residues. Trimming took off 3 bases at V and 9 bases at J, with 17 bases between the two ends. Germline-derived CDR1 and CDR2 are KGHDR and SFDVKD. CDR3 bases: TGTGCCACCAGTGATAACGACAAGGGATTGGGTGAGCAGTTCTTC. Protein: CATSDNDKGLGEQFF.

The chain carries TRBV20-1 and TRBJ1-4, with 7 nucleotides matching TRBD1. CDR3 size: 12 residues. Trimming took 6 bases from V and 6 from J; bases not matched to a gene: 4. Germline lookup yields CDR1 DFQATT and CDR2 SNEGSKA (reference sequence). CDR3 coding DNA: TGCAGTGCCCAGGGGGGCTATGAAAAACTGTTTTTT. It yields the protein CSAQGGYEKLFF.

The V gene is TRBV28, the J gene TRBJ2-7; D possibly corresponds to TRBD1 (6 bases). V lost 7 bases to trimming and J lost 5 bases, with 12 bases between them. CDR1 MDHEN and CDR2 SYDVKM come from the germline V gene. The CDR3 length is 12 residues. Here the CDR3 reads CASNPGHNEQYF. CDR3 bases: TGTGCCAGCAACCCGGGACACAACGAGCAGTACTTC.

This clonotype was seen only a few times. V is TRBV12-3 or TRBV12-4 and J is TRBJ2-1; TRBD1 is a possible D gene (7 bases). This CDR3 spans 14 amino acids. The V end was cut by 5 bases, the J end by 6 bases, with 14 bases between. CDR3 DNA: TGTGCCAGCAGTCCAGGGGGTAGCGGCAATGAGCAGTTCTTC. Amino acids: CASSPGGSGNEQFF.